This TCR beta chain was recorded in a study of blood T cell repertoires in COVID-19 (dated by TCRdb to about 2020). Notes on the research overall: Collaborator samples came from the United States, Italy and Spain and covered acute and convalescent phases of COVID-19. The material from the prospective study consisted of cDNA or gDNA derived from T cells, B-cell-depleted T cells, or PBMCs. Where HLA class I and class II types were available, the types were taken from metadata supplied by the sample provider, not from assay-based typing. Sample metadata almost always included a de-identified subject ID, COVID-19 status, age in years and sex. The samples were drawn from two sources: the first 160 participants of the ongoing ImmuneRACE study, and fewer than 1,500 subjects contributed by 6 global collaborators. The repertoires were released in a freely available public database meant as a resource for research on the immune response to SARS-CoV-2. Deeply sampled blood TCRbeta repertoires from subjects exposed to, actively infected with, or recovered from COVID-19 were included in the dataset.

The CDR3 contains 14 residues, cysteine and phenylalanine counted. Only CDR3 DNA remains: 42 bases, in frame from the first base. The germline ends are 20 bases apart after V is trimmed by 5 bases and J by 9 bases. Via the germline V gene, CDR1 is KGHSH and CDR2 LQKENI. Broad study findings and their caveats: Clinical and demographic metadata were provided uncurated, with the amount varying by source and participant.

The collaborating institutions used their own protocols to collect whole blood in K2EDTA tubes. Collaborator samples were shipped for TCRbeta analysis as frozen whole blood, isolated PBMCs, or DNA extracted from either sample type. Note on this clone: Its antigen has not been determined. Base qualities were left out, and no much larger clone turns up one base away.

The immunoSEQ Assay, a bias-controlled multiplex PCR, was used to amplify TCRbeta CDR3 regions from genomic DNA. In the original analysis: Within the assay, amplification of reference gene primers was used to estimate how many nucleated cells each sample contained. Sequence reads were collapsed and filtered to measure the absolute abundance of every unique TCRbeta CDR3 rearrangement. For each sample, productive Simpson clonality was calculated by taking the square root of Simpson's diversity index across productive rearrangements. TCRdb took this table from immuneACCESS and kept in-frame rearrangements with V and J called. Such tables lack part of the clones; where checked against another copy, unresolved V genes explain under half of the gap, and the rest is unexplained. V and J calls and clone size follow that table, whereas D and trimming were derived from the DNA. Here the sample has 150,000 to 200,000 clones; approximately 87% occur a single time. Together, the top ten hold under 4.5% of the sample.

The sequenced sample consisted of peripheral blood. The chain couples TRBV18 to TRBJ2-7; matching of 5 bases hints at TRBD1 as the D gene. The clonotype was recovered from a woman aged 70-85 years with acute or convalescent COVID-19. The nucleotide sequence reads TGTGCCAGCTCAACGGACGATGCTAGGGGCGGGCAGTACTTC. Its translation is CASSTDDARGGQYF.